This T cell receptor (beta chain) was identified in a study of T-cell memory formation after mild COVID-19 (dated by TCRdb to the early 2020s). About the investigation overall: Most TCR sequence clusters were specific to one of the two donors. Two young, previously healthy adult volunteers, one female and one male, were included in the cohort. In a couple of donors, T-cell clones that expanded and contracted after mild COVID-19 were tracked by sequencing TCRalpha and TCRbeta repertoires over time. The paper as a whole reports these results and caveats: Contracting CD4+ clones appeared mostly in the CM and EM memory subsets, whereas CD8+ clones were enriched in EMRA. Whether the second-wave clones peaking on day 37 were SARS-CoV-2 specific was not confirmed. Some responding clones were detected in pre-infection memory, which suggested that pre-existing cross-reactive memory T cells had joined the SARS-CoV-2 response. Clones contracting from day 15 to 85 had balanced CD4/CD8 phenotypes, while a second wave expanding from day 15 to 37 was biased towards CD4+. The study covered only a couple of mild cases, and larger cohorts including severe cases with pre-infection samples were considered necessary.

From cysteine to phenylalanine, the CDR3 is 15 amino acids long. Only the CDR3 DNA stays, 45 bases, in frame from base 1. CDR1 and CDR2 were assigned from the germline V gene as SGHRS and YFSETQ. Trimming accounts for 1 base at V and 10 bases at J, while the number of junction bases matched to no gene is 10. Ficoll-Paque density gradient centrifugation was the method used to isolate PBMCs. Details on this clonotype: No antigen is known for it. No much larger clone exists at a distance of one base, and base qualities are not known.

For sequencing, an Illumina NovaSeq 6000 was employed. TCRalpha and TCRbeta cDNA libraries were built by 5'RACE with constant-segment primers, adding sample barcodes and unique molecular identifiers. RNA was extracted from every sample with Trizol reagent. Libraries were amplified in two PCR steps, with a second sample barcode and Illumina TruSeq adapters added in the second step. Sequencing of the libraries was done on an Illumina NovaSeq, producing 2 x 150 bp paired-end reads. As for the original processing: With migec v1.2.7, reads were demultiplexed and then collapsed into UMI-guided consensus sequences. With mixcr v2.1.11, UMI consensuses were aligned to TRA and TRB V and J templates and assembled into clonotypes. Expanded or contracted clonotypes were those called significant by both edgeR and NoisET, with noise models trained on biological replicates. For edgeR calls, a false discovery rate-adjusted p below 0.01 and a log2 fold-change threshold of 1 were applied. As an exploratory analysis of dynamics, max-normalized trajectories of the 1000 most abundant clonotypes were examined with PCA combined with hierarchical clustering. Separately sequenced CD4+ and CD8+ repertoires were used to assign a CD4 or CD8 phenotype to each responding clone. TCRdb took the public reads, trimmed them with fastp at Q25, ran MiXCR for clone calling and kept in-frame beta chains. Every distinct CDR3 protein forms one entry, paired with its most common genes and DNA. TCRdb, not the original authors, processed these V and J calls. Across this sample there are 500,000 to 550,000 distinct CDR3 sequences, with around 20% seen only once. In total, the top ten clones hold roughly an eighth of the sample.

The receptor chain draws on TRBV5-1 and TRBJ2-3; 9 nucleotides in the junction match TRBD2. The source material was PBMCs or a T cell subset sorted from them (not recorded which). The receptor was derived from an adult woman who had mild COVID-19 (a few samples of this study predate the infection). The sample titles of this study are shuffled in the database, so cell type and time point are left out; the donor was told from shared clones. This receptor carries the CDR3 CASSLWSSGERSQYF. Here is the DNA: TGCGCCAGCAGCTTGTGGTCTAGCGGGGAGCGGTCGCAGTATTTT.